This T cell receptor (beta chain) was captured in a study of PD-1 blockade in classical Hodgkin lymphoma. TCRdb's table, derived via immunoSEQ multiplex PCR, lists solely in-frame clones and lacks some. In the table there are fewer than 35,000 clones, 94% of which are singletons. The time point: newly diagnosed, previously untreated cHL patient sample. This clone came up once. This CDR3 contains 13 residues. Germline V gene sequence: CDR1 SGHTA, CDR2 FQGTGA. J gave up 3 bases and V 3 bases, and 1 base lay outside the gene matches. The clonotype originates from a human donor with classical Hodgkin lymphoma. The sample taken for sequencing was peripheral blood mononuclear cells (PBMCs). This chain links TRBV7-3 with TRBJ1-1; 7 positions agree with TRBD1. The CDR3, as DNA: TGTGCCAGCAGCTTGGGACAGTACACTGAAGCTTTCTTT. Encoded protein: CASSLGQYTEAFF.